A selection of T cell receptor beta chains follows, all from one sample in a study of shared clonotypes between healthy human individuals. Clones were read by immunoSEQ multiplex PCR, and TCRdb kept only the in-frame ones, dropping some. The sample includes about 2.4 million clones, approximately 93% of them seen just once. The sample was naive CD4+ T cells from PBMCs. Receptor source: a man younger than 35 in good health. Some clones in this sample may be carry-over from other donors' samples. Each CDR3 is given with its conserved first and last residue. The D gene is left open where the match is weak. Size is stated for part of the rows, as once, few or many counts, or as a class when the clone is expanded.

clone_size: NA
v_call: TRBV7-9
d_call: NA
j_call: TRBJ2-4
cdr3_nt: TGTGCCAGCAGCCTACAAACAGGGCAGCTAGCCAAAAACATTCAGTACTTC
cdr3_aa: CASSLQTGQLAKNIQYF

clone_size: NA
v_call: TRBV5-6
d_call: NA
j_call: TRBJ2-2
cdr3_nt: TGTGCCAGCAGCATGACAGGTTTCTCCGGGGAGCTGTTTTTT
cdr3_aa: CASSMTGFSGELFF

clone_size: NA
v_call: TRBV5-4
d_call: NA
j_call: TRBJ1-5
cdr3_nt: TGTGCCAGCAGCTCAGGGGTGGCCAATCAGCCCCAGCATTTT
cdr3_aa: CASSSGVANQPQHF

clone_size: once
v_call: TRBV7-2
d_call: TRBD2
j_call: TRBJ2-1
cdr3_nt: TGTGCCAGCAGCTTAGCGTTGCGGGAGTTTTACAATGAGCAGTTCTTC
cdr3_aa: CASSLALREFYNEQFF

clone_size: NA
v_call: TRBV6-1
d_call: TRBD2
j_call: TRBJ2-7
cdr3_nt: TGTGCCAGCAAACTAGCGGGGGCCTCCTACGAGCAGTACTTC
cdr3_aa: CASKLAGASYEQYF

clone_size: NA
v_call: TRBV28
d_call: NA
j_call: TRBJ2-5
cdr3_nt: TGTGCCAGCAGTTTTACTAGTCTCAATTGGGAGCAGTACTTC
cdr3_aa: CASSFTSLNWEQYF

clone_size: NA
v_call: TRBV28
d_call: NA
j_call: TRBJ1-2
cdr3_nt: TGTGCCAGCAGTCTAGGGGGAGAACGCGGCTACACCTTC
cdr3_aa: CASSLGGERGYTF

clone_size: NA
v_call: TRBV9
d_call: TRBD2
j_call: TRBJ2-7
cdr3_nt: TGTGCCAGCAGCGCCCGAGGTCTAGCGGGAGTTGAGGAGCAGTACTTC
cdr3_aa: CASSARGLAGVEEQYF

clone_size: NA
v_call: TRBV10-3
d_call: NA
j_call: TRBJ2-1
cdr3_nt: TGTGCCACCACCCCTCTGGGTGAATTTAATGAGCAGTTCTTC
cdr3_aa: CATTPLGEFNEQFF

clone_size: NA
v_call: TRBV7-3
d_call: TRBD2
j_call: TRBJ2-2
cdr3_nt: TGTGCCAGCAGCTTACGCTCAGGGAGGGACACCGGGGAGCTGTTTTTT
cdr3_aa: CASSLRSGRDTGELFF

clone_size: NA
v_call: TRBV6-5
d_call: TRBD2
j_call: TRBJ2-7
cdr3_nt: TGTGCCAGCAGTTACTCGCTAGCGGGAGGTGTCGAGCAGTACTTC
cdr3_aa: CASSYSLAGGVEQYF

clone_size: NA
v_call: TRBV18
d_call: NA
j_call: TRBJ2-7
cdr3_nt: TGTGCCAGCTCACCCGAAAATCGGCAGGGTCCTTCAAACTTC
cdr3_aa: CASSPENRQGPSNF

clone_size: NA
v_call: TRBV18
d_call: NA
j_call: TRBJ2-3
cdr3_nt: TGTGCCAGCTCACCACTGCGGTTTACGCAGTATTTT
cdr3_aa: CASSPLRFTQYF

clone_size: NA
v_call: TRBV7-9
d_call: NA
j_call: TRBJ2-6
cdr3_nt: TGTGCCAGCAGCTTACAGGGCCCCGCTGGGGCCAACGTCCTGACTTTC
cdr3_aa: CASSLQGPAGANVLTF

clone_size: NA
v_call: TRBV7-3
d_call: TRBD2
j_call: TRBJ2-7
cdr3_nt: TGTGCCAGCAGCTTAAATAGCGGGAGCGGGGAGCAGTACTTC
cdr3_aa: CASSLNSGSGEQYF

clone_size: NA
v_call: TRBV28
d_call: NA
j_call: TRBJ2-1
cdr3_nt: TGTGCCAGCAGTTCTGGGAGCATTGACGGAAATGAGCAGTTCTTC
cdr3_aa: CASSSGSIDGNEQFF

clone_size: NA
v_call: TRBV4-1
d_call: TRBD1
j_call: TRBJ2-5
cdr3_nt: TGCGCCAGCAGCCAAGATCGGGACAGGGGGCACAGGCAAGAGACCCAGTACTTC
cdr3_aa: CASSQDRDRGHRQETQYF

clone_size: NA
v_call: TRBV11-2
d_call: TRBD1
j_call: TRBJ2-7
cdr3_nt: TGTGCCAGCAGCTCACAGGGGGCGCCGGCCGAGCAGTACTTC
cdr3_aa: CASSSQGAPAEQYF

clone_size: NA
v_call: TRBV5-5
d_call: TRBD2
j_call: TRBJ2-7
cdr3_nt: TGTGCCAGCAGCTTGGTGGTAGCGGGACGTGGGGAGCAGTACTTC
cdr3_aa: CASSLVVAGRGEQYF

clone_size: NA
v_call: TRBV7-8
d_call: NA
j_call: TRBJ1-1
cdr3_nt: TGTGCCAGCCAGAGAGGCTCGGTTACCACTGAAGCTTTCTTT
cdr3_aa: CASQRGSVTTEAFF

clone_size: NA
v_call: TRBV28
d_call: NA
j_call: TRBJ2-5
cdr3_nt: TGTGCCAGCAGTTTAACAGGATTAGAGACCCAGTACTTC
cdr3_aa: CASSLTGLETQYF

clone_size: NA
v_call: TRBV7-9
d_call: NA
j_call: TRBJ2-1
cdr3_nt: TGTGCCAGCAGCTTACTAGCAAATGAGCAGTTCTTC
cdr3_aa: CASSLLANEQFF

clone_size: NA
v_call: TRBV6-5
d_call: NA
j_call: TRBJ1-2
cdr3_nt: TGTGCCAGCACCTTGGCGGGGGAGGAGGGCTACACCTTC
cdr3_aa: CASTLAGEEGYTF

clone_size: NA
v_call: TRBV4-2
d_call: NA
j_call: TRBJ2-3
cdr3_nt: TGTGCCAGCAGCCTCGCCATTTTTGGTGGGAGCCTCACAGATACGCAGTATTTT
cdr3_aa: CASSLAIFGGSLTDTQYF

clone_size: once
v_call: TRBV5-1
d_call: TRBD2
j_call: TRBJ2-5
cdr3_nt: TGCGCCAGCAGACAGAGCGGGGGAGTAGAAGAGACCCAGTACTTC
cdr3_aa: CASRQSGGVEETQYF

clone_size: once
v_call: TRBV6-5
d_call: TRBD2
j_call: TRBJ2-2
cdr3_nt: TGTGCCAGCATGCGCGGGAGGGTCTACGGCGGGGAGCTGTTTTTT
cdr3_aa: CASMRGRVYGGELFF

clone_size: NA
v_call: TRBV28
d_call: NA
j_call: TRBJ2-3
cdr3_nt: TGTGCCAGCAGATGGACAGGCACAGATACGCAGTATTTT
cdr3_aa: CASRWTGTDTQYF

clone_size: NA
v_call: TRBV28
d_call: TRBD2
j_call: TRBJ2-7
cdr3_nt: TGTGCCACCCGACTAGCGGGAGTCTCCGAGCAGTACTTC
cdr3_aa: CATRLAGVSEQYF

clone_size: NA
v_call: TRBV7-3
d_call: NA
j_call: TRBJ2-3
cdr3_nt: TGTGCCAGCAGCTTAAGAAGGTGGGCAGCAACCAGACCGGGACAACCCTCGGGCACAGATACGCAGTATTTT
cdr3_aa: CASSLRRWAATRPGQPSGTDTQYF

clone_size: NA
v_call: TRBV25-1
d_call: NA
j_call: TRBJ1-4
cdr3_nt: TGTGCCAGCAGTGAATACAAGGGGGTATCTAATGAAAAACTGTTTTTT
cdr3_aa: CASSEYKGVSNEKLFF

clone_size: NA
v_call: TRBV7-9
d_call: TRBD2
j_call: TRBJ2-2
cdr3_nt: TGTGCCAGCAGCCCAGGGACTAGCGGGAGTATTACCGGGGAGCTGTTTTTT
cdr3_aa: CASSPGTSGSITGELFF

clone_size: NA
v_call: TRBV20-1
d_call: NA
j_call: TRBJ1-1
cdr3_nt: TGCAGTGCTACCCCCGGTGGTGAAGCTTTCTTT
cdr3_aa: CSATPGGEAFF

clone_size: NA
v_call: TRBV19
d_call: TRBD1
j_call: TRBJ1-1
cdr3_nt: TGTGCCAGTAAACCGGGACAGGGTCGGTCTGAAGCTTTCTTT
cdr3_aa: CASKPGQGRSEAFF

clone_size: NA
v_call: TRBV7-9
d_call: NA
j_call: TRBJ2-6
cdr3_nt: TGTGCCAGCACCCATTCTTCTGGGGCCAACGTCCTGACTTTC
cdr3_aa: CASTHSSGANVLTF

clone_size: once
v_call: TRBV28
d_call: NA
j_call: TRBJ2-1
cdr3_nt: TGTGCCAGCTTTGAACCGGACCTCAATGAGCAGTTCTTC
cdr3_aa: CASFEPDLNEQFF

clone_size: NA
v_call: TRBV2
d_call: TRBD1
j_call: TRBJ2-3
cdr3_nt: TGTGCCAGCAGTTCTCGACAGGGCCGCACAGATACGCAGTATTTT
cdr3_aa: CASSSRQGRTDTQYF

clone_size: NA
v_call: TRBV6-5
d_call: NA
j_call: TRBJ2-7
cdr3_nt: TGTGCCAGCAGCCCCATCCAGGGGTACGAGCAGTACTTC
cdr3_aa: CASSPIQGYEQYF

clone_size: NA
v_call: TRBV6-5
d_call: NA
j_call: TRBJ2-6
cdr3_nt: TGTGCCAGCAGTCTGACTGGGGCCAACGTCCTGACTTTC
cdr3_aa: CASSLTGANVLTF

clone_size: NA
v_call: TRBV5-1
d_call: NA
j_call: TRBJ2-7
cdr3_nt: TGCGCCAGCAGCTTTGGGGGTTGGTACGAGCAGTACTTC
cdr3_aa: CASSFGGWYEQYF

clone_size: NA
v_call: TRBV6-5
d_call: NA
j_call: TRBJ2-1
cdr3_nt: TGTGCCAGCAGTTCTAGCCCAGGGGCTCCCCGGGTCTTC
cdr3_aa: CASSSSPGAPRVF

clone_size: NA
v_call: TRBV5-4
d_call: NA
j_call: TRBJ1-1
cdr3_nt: TGTGCCAGCAGCTTACAGGCAACGAACACTGAAGCTTTCTTT
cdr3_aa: CASSLQATNTEAFF

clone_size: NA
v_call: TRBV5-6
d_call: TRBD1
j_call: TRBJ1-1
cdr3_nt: TGTGCCAGCAGCTTGGCCGACAGGGAGGTATCTGAAGCTTTCTTT
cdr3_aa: CASSLADREVSEAFF

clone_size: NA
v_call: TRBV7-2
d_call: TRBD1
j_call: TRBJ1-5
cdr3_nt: TGTGCCAGCAGCTTAGTGGGCAGGGGGCAGCGGGGCAATCAGCCCCAGCATTTT
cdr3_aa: CASSLVGRGQRGNQPQHF

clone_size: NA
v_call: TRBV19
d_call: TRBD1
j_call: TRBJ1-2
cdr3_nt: TGTGCCAGTAGTCCGAGACAGGGAGCTATCACCTTC
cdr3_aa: CASSPRQGAITF

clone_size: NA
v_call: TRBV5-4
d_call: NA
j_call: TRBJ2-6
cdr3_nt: TGTGCCAGCAGCTCTCAAACGTCCGGGGCCAACGTCCTGACTTTC
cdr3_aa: CASSSQTSGANVLTF

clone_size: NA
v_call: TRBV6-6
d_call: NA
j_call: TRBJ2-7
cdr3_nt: TGTGCCAGCAGTTACGTGCGGGCCGCCTACGAGCAGTACTTC
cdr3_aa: CASSYVRAAYEQYF

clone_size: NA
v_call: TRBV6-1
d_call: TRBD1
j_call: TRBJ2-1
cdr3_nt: TGTGCCAGCAGTGGGACAGGGTGGGAGTACAATGAGCAGTTCTTC
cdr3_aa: CASSGTGWEYNEQFF

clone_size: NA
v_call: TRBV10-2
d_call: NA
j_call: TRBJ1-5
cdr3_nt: TGCGCCAGCAGTGAAGGGAGAGGGCCCCAGCATTTT
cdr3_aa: CASSEGRGPQHF

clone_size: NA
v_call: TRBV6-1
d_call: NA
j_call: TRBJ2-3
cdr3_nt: TGTGCCAGCAGTCAAAGAGATACGCAGTATTTT
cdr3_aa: CASSQRDTQYF

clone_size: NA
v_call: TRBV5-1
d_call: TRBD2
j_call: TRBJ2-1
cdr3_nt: TGCGCCAGCAGCTCCGCCGGGACTAGCGGGACTGGTGAGCAGTTCTTC
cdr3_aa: CASSSAGTSGTGEQFF

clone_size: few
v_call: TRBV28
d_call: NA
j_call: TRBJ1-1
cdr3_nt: TGTGCCAGCAGTCCTCGACAGCCCGAAGCTTTCTTT
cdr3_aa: CASSPRQPEAFF

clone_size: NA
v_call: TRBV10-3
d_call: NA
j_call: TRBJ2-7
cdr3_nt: TGTGCCATCAGTGAGTCGGCGGCGGAGTCCTACGAGCAGTACTTC
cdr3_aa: CAISESAAESYEQYF

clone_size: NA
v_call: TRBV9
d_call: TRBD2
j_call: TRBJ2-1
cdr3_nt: TGTGCCAGCAGCGTGGCCGGCGAGCGGCTAGCGGCCTACAATGAGCAGTTCTTC
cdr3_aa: CASSVAGERLAAYNEQFF

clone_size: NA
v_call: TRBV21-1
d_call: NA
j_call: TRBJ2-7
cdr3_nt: TGTGCCAGCAGCAAAATCCCGCAGGGGCGCGACGAGCAGTACTTC
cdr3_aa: CASSKIPQGRDEQYF

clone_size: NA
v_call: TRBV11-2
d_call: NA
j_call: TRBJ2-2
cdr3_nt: TGTGCCAGCAGCCTAATTGGGACATCCACCGGGGAGCTGTTTTTT
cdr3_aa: CASSLIGTSTGELFF

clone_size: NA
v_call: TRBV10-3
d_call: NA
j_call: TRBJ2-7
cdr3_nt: TGTGCCATCAGTGAAAGAAGGTCATACGAGCAGTACTTC
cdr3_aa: CAISERRSYEQYF

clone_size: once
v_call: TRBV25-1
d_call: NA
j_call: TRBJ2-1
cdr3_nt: TGTGCCAGCTCACTTCGCTGGGAGCAGTTCTTC
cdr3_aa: CASSLRWEQFF

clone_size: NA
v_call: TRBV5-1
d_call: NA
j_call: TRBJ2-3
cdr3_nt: TGCGCCAGCAGCCTCGAGGGGGGGACGGCAGATACGCAGTATTTT
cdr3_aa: CASSLEGGTADTQYF

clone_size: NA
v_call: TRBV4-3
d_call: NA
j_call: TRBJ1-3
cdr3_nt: TGCGCCAGCAGCCAAGCGCCAGGGTCTGGAAACACCATATATTTT
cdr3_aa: CASSQAPGSGNTIYF

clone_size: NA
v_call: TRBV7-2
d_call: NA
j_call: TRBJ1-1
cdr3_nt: TGTGCCAGCAGCCCGGGGAGGGCCTCTGGCGCTGAAGCTTTCTTT
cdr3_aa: CASSPGRASGAEAFF